This T cell receptor (beta chain) is drawn from a study of cytotoxic CD8 clonotypes in ibrutinib-treated CLL. Study-wide background: The patient breakdown showed around 10 relapsed/refractory and approximately 15 treatment-naive cases, with some 17 IGHV unmutated. Once treatment had gone on for a median of roughly eleven months, range 6 to 36, response samples were drawn. Study-wide results and limits: The clonality rise at ibrutinib response reflected private clonotype expansion. Sampling time points were not equivalent between sustained-remission and progressing patients.

V lost 1 base to trimming and J lost 3 bases; unmatched junction nucleotides: 4. There are 18 residues in the CDR3. CDR1 SGHTA and CDR2 FQGNSA come from the germline V gene. This table comes from immunoSEQ multiplex PCR, and its TCRdb copy is limited to in-frame clones, with some not included. The sample yields approximately 150,000 clones, around nine tenths seen once. About this clone itself: Its antigen is as yet unknown.

The input for sequencing was PBMCs, taken at disease progression, from a patient treated with ibrutinib. This sequence joins TRBV7-2 and TRBJ2-3; 16 nucleotides align to TRBD2. This clonotype was sampled from a human donor with chronic lymphocytic leukemia. CDR3 DNA: TGTGCCAGCAGCTTAGGGGGACTAGCGGGAGGGTTAACAGATACGCAGTATTTT. Its translation is CASSLGGLAGGLTDTQYF. The complete variable domain, with remaining parts taken from reference TRBV7-2 and TRBJ2-3, reads GAGVSQSPSNKVTEKGKDVELRCDPISGHTALYWYRQSLGQGLEFLIYFQGNSAPDKSGLPSDRFSAERTGGSVSTLTIQRTQQEDSAVYLCASSLGGLAGGLTDTQYFGPGTRLTVL.